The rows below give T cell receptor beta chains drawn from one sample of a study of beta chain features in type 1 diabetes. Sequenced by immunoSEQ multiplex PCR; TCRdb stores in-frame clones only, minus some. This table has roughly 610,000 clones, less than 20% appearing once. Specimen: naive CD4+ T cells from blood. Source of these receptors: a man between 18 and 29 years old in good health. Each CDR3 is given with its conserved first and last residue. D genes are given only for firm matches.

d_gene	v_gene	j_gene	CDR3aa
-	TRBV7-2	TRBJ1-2	CASSPAGTGGYTF
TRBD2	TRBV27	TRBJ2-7	CASTPGPTSGGLSYEQYF
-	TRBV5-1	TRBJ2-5	CASSLGASEQETQYF
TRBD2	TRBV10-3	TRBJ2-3	CAISERDSGRGDTQYF
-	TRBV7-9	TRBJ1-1	CASSLDRNTEAFF
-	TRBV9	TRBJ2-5	CASSVSGVAGQETQYF
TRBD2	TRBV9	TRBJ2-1	CASSAMSGSPPGEQFF
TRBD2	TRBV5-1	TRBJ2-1	CASSLAAGGGNEQFF
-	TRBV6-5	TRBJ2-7	CASTRDRPPYEQYF
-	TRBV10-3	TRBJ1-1	CAISETGTTGAFF
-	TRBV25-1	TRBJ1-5	CASSAVGSSNQPQHF
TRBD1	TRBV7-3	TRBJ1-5	CASSLNGQGHQPQHF
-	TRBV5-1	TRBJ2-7	CASSDSGYEQYF
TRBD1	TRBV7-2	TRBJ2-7	CASSFITGGSYEQYF
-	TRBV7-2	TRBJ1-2	CASSLVFILNYGYTF
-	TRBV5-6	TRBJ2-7	CASSSGFPYEQYF
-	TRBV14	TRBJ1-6	CASSQVAVNNSPLHF
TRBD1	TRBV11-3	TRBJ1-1	CASSLTGSEAFF
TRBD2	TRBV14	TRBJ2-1	CASSVPGLAGTRKQFF
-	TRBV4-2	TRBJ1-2	CASSQASLRVSSGYTF
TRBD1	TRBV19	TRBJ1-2	CASRLQGAYGYTF
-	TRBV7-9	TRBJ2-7	CASSLVGQGYEQYF
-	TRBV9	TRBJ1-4	CASSRQVSYNEKLFF
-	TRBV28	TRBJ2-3	CASRRSGYSTDTQYF
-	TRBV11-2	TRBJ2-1	CASSPRVGSESEQFF
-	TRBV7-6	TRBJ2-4	CASSRSRKNIQYF
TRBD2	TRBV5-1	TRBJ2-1	CASGGVPGASGGHNEQFF
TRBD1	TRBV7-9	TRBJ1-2	CASSPQTGSAYGYTF
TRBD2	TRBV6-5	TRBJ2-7	CASSSGGGWYF
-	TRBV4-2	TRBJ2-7	CASSQDGGGEQYF
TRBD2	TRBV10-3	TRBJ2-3	CATHLGPTSGRGDTQYF
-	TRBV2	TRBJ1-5	CASRGDSNQPQHF
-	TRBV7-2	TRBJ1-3	CASSLGQRSSGNTIYF
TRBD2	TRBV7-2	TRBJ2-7	CASREAGGYEQYF
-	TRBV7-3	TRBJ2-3	CASSSGTSTDTQYF
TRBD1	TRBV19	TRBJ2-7	CATKAGQGAGEQYF
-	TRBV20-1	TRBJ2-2	CSAPAPGELFF
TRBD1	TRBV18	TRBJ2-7	CASSPGQGAGYEQYF
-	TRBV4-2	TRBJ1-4	CASSRLMGATNEKLFF
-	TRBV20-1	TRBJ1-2	CSAYRYGYTF
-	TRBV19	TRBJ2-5	CASNGTIQETQYF
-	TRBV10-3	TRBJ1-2	CAISESQVLRQLYYGYTF
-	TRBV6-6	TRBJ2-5	CASSRRDFQETQYF
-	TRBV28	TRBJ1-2	CASSQRGPQGFYGYTF
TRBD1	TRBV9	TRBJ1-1	CASSVGTGESTEAFF
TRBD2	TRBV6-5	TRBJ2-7	CASSSTLADRSYEQYF
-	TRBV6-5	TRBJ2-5	CASSRKTGRETQYF
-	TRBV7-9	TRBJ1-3	CASSLSGRSGNTIYF
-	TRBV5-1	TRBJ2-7	CASSLFADPYEQYF
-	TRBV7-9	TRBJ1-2	CASSLLGPAAFYGYTF
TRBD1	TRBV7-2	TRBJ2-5	CASSPTGFQETQYF
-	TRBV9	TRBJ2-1	CASSVGPGPGVEQFF
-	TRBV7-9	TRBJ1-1	CASSLAPMNTEAFF
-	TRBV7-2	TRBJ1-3	CASSFLRNTIYF
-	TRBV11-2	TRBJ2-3	CASSFSVPDTQYF
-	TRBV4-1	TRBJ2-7	CASSQVRLAVGAYEQYF
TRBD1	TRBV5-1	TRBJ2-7	CASSSDRVAYEQYF
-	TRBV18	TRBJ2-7	CASSPMALDEQYF
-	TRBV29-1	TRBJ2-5	CSGKGRLFRTQYF